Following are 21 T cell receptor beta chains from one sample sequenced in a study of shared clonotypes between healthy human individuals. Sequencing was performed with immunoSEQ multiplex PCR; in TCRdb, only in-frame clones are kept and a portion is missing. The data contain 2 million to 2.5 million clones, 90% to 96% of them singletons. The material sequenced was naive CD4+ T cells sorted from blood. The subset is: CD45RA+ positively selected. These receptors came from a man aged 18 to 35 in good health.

CDR3 sequence reads: CASSRTGYQPQHF. In DNA, the CDR3 is TGTGCCAGCAGCAGGACAGGGTATCAGCCCCAGCATTTT. The chain joins TRBV7-8 to TRBJ1-5; 8 bases agree with TRBD1. The CDR3 consists of 13 residues. Germline CDR1 SGHVS, CDR2 FQNEAQ. V shed 5 bases and J 5 bases; nucleotides not matched to a gene: 2.

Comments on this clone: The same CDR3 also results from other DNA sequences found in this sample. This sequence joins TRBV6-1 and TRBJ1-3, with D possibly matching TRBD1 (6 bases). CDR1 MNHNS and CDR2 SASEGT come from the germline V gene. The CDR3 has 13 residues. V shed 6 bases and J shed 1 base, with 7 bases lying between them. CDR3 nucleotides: TGTGCCAGCAGGCAGGGGTCTGGAAACACCATATATTTT. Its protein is CASRQGSGNTIYF.

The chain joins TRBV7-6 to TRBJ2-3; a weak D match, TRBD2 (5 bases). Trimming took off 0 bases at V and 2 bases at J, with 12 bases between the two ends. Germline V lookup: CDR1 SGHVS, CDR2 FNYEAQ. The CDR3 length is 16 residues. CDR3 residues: CASSLASGWATDTQYF. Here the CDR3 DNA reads TGTGCCAGCAGCTTAGCAAGCGGATGGGCCACAGATACGCAGTATTTT.

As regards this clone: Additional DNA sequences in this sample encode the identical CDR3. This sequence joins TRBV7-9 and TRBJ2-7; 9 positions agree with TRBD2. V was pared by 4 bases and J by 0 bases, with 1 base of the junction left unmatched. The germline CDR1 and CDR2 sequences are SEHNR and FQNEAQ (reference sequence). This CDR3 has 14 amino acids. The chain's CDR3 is CASSSSGNSYEQYF. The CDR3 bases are TGTGCCAGCAGCTCTAGCGGGAACTCCTACGAGCAGTACTTC.

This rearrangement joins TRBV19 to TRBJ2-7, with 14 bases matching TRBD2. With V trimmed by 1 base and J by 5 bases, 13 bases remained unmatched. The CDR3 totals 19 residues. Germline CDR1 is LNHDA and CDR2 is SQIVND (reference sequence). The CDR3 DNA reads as TGTGCCAGTAGTATAGGAGGGTATCGACTAGCGGGAGGGCCCAACGAGCAGTACTTC. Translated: CASSIGGYRLAGGPNEQYF. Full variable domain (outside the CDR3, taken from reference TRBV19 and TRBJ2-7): DGGITQSPKYLFRKEGQNVTLSCEQNLNHDAMYWYRQDPGQGLRLIYYSQIVNDFQKGDIAEGYSVSREKKESFPLTVTSAQKNPTAFYLCASSIGGYRLAGGPNEQYFGPGTRLTVT.

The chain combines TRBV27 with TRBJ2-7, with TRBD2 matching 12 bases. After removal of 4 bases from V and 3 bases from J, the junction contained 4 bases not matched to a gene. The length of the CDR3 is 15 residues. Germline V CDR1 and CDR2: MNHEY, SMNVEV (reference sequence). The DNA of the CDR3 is TGTGCCAGCAGTTACGGGACTAGCGGGCTCTACGAGCAGTACTTC. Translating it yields CASSYGTSGLYEQYF.

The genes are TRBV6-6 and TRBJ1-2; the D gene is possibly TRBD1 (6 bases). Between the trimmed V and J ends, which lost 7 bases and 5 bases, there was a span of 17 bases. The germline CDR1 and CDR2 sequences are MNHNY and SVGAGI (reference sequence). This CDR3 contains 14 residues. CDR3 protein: CASTPQGGRYGYTF. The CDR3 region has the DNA TGTGCCAGCACCCCACAGGGTGGTAGATATGGCTACACCTTC.

Written as DNA, the CDR3 is TGTGCCTGGAGCACAGGGGGTGCCTACAATCAGCCCCAGCATTTT. Its protein product is CAWSTGGAYNQPQHF. V gene TRBV30 combines with J gene TRBJ1-5, with TRBD1 matching 8 bases. V was pared by 3 bases and J by 3 bases, with 7 bases of the junction left unmatched. This CDR3 contains 15 residues. Germline CDR1 reads GTSNPN; CDR2 reads SVGIG (reference sequence).

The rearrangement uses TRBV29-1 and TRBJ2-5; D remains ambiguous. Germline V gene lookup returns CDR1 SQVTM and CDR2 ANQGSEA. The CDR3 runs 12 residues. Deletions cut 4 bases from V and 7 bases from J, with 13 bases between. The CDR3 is CSVGHHHGTQYF. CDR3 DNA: TGCAGCGTTGGCCATCATCACGGGACCCAGTACTTC. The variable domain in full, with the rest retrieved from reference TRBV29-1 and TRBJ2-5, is SAVISQKPSRDICQRGTSLTIQCQVDSQVTMMFWYRQQPGQSLTLIATANQGSEATYESGFVIDKFPISRPNLTFSTLTVSNMSPEDSSIYLCSVGHHHGTQYFGPGTRLLVL.

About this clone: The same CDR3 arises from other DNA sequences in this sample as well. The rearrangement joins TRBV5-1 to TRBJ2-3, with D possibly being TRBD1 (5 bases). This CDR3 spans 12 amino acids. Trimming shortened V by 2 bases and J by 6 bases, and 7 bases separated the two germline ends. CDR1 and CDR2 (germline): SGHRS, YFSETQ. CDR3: CASSFSGDTQYF. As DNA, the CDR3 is TGCGCCAGCAGCTTTTCAGGGGATACGCAGTATTTT. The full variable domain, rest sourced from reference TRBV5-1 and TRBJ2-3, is KAGVTQTPRYLIKTRGQQVTLSCSPISGHRSVSWYQQTPGQGLQFLFEYFSETQRNKGNFPGRFSGRQFSNSRSEMNVSTLELGDSALYLCASSFSGDTQYFGPGTRLTVL.

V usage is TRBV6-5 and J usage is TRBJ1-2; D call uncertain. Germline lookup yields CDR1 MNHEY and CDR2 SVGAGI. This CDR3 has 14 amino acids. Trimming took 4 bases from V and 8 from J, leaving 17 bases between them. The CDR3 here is CASSWDKFTMGYTF. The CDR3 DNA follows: TGTGCCAGCAGTTGGGATAAGTTTACAATGGGCTACACCTTC.

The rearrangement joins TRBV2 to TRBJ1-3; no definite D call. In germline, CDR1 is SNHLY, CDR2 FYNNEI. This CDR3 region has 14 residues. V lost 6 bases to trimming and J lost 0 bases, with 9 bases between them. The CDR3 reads CASSPDISGNTIYF. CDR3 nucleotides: TGTGCCAGCAGCCCAGACATCTCTGGAAACACCATATATTTT. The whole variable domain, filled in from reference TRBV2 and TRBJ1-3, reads EPEVTQTPSHQVTQMGQEVILRCVPISNHLYFYWYRQILGQKVEFLVSFYNNEISEKSEIFDDQFSVERPDGSNFTLKIRSTKLEDSAMYFCASSPDISGNTIYFGEGSWLTVV.

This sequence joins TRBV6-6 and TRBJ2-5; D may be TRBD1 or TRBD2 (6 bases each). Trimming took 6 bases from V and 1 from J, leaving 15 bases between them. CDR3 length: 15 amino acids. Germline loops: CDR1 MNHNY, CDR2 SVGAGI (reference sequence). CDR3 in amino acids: CASSPGAGSQETQYF. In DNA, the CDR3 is TGTGCCAGCAGCCCGGGGGCAGGGTCCCAAGAGACCCAGTACTTC.

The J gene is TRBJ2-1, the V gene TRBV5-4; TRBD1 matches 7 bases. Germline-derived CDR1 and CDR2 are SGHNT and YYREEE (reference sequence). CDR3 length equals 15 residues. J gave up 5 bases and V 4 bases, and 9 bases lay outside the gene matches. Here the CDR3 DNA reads TGTGCCAGCAGCCTACAGGGGCCTATTAACAATGAGCAGTTCTTC. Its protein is CASSLQGPINNEQFF.

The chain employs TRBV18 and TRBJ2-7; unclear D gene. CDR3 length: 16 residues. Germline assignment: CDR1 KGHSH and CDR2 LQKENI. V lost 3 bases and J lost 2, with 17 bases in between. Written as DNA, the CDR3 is TGTGCCAGCTCACCCCGGAACGCAGAATCTCCCTACGAGCAGTACTTC. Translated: CASSPRNAESPYEQYF.

CDR3 in DNA: TGTGCCAGTAGTATGTCGGAAAAGGGTGGCTACACCTTC. Residues: CASSMSEKGGYTF. V gene TRBV19 combines with J gene TRBJ1-2, with D uncertain. The CDR3 spans 13 residues. Germline CDR1 reads LNHDA; CDR2 reads SQIVND (reference sequence). The V and J ends lost 3 bases and 7 bases respectively, with 12 bases between them.

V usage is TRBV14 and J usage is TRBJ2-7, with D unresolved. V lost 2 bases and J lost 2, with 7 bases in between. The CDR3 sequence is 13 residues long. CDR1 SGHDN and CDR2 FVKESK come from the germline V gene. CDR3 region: CASSQTDAYEQYF. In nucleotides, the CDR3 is TGTGCCAGCAGCCAAACAGACGCCTACGAGCAGTACTTC.

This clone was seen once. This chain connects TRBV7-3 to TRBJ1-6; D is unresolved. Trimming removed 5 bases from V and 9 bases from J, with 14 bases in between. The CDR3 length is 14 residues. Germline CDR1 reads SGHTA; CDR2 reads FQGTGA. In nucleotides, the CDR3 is TGTGCCAGCAGCATCGGGAACTTGGGTTCACCCCTCCACTTT. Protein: CASSIGNLGSPLHF.

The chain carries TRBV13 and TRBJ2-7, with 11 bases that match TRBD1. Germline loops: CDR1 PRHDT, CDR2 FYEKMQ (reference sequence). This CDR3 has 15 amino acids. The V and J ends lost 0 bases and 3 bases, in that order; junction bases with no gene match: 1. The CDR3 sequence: CASSLGGQGVYEQYF. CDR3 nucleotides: TGTGCCAGCAGCTTAGGGGGACAGGGGGTCTACGAGCAGTACTTC.

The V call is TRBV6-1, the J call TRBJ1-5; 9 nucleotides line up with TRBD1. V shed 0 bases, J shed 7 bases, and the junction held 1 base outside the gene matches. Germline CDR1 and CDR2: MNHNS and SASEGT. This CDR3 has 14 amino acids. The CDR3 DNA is TGTGCCAGCAGTGAAGCGGGACAGGGCCAGCCCCAGCATTTT. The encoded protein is CASSEAGQGQPQHF.

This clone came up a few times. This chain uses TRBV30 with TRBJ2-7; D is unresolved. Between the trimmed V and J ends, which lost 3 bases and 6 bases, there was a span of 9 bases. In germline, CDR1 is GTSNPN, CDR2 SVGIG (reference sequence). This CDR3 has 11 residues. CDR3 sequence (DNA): TGTGCCTGGAGCGACACAACCGAGCAGTACTTC. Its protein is CAWSDTTEQYF.